This TCR beta chain comes out of a study of blood T cells in healthy people across ages. Overall study results and limits: The authors considered diversity estimates from one million T cells to be underestimates.

For this clonotype: The antigen is unknown.

CDR1 GTSNPN and CDR2 SVGIG come from the germline V gene (reference sequence). The CDR3 totals 16 residues. The ends lost 1 base at V and 3 bases at J; junction bases unmatched: 9. Then a second PCR, running roughly 7 to 11 cycles, was carried out with a sample-barcoded 5' primer and a J-beta primer mix. TCRdb analysed the 5' RACE reads with MiXCR anew, one entry per CDR3 protein. The table lists 600,000 to 900,000 distinct CDR3 sequences, roughly 24% of them singletons, with over 2.5% in the top ten. This sample was shared with a second study, whose subject was T cells of mothers and their children.

The clonotype originates from a boy aged 5-17 years in good health. The chain is built from TRBV30 and TRBJ2-7, with 10 nucleotides matching TRBD1. The source material was blood. CDR3 amino acids: CAWSAPGTGADYEQYF. CDR3 nucleotide sequence: TGTGCCTGGAGTGCCCCCGGGACAGGGGCAGACTACGAGCAGTACTTC.